This T cell receptor beta chain originates from a study of Graves' ophthalmopathy and Graves' hyperthyroidism. The germline V gene has CDR1 SGHKS and CDR2 YYEKEE (reference sequence). The CDR3 extends over 14 amino acids. V was shortened by 0 bases and J by 7 bases, with 11 bases between the two germline ends. Using RNA transcripts, the TCR beta CDR3 regions were amplified. The workflow started with a first-round RT-PCR run with HTBI primers and then moved on to a second-round multiplex PCR. One entry per CDR3 protein results from TCRdb running MiXCR on the multiplex PCR reads. This sample yields almost 400,000 distinct CDR3 sequences, of which around 20% are seen a single time; roughly 1.5% belongs to the top ten. This clonotype was counted at least ten times.

This clonotype was obtained from a woman aged 18-30 years with Graves' ophthalmopathy. Input material: peripheral blood. This rearrangement joins TRBV5-5 to TRBJ2-1; tentative D call: TRBD1 (5 bases). The CDR3 DNA reads as TGTGCCAGCAGCTTGGGGCAGGGTGGGAATGAGCAGTTCTTC. Amino acids: CASSLGQGGNEQFF.